One sample yielded the 13 T cell receptor beta chains listed below, sequenced in a study of T-cell memory formation after mild COVID-19. TCRdb re-called the 5' RACE reads with MiXCR, one entry per CDR3 protein. The data contain 85,000 to 120,000 distinct CDR3 sequences, roughly 12% of them seen just once; the ten biggest clones take up 27%. Sequencing input: PBMCs or a T cell subset sorted from them (not recorded which). Receptors were obtained from an adult woman who had mild COVID-19 (a few samples of this study predate the infection). Cell type and time point are not known.

The chain has TRBV7-9 and TRBJ2-1, with TRBD2 identical over 13 bases. The CDR3 spans 15 residues. V trimming: 5 bases; J trimming: 6 bases; junction bases outside the gene matches: 4. CDR1 and CDR2 from the germline V gene are SEHNR and FQNEAQ (reference sequence). CDR3 residues: CASSQLAGGGNEQFF. The CDR3 region has the DNA TGTGCCAGCAGCCAACTAGCGGGAGGGGGCAATGAGCAGTTCTTC.

This clonotype was observed a handful of times. The chain links TRBV7-8 to TRBJ2-4, with D uncertain. CDR1 and CDR2 (germline): SGHVS, FQNEAQ. With 2 bases removed from V and 0 bases from J, the gap between germline ends came to 5 bases. This CDR3 spans 14 amino acids. CDR3 coding DNA: TGTGCCAGCAGCTTAAGTGTAGCCAAAAACATTCAGTACTTC. It yields the protein CASSLSVAKNIQYF.

This clonotype was seen more than once but under ten times. V is TRBV24-1 and J is TRBJ2-5; D ambiguous. V was shortened by 4 bases and J by 7 bases, with 9 bases between the two germline ends. This CDR3 is built from 12 residues. Germline V gene lookup returns CDR1 KGHDR and CDR2 SFDVKD. CDR3 nucleotides: TGTGCCACCAGTGACTCCTTCGGGACCCAGTACTTC. It is translated as CATSDSFGTQYF.

This clonotype was observed a handful of times. The chain has TRBV19 and TRBJ1-1, with a possible D match to TRBD1 (6 bases). The CDR3 length is 16 residues. Germline V gene sequence: CDR1 LNHDA, CDR2 SQIVND (reference sequence). V lost 1 base and J 3 bases, leaving 15 bases between the germline ends. The CDR3 DNA reads TGTGCCAGTAGTATAGTGCAGGGGATTTGGGACACTGAAGCTTTCTTT. Residues: CASSIVQGIWDTEAFF.

This clonotype came up a few times. The chain joins TRBV29-1 to TRBJ2-7; the match to TRBD2 covers 14 bases. The CDR3 consists of 14 residues. Per germline, CDR1 SQVTM and CDR2 ANQGSEA. J gave up 2 bases and V 7 bases, and 4 bases lay outside the gene matches. The CDR3 DNA reads as TGCAGCGCTGGGGGACTAGCGGGAGCCTACGAGCAGTACTTC. It is translated as CSAGGLAGAYEQYF.

Details on this clonotype: A read error may account for a junction end that differs from germline. The V call is TRBV3-1, the J call TRBJ2-2, with D perhaps matching TRBD2 (5 bases). From germline, CDR1 is LGHDT and CDR2 YNNKEL (reference sequence). The CDR3 spans 16 residues. The DNA of the CDR3 is TGTGCCAGCAGCCCTCTGGCGACGGGTGCCGCCGGGGAGCTTTTTTTT. This translates into CASSPLATGAAGELFF. The variable domain in full, with the rest retrieved from reference TRBV3-1 and TRBJ2-2, is DTAVSQTPKYLVTQMGNDKSIKCEQNLGHDTMYWYKQDSKKFLKIMFSYNNKELIINETVPNRFSPKSPDKAHLNLHINSLELGDSAVYFCASSPLATGAAGELFFGEGSRLTVL.

Only a few counts were recorded for this clonotype. The chain links TRBV5-6 to TRBJ2-7; possibly TRBD1 for D (6 bases). CDR1 and CDR2 (germline): SGHDT, YYEEEE. The CDR3 is 17 amino acids. Between the trimmed V and J ends, which lost 0 bases and 5 bases, there was a span of 21 bases. The CDR3 DNA is TGTGCCAGCAGCTTGGGTCTCCAGGACAGACTGCTGGACGAGCAGTACTTC. Protein: CASSLGLQDRLLDEQYF.

The chain carries TRBV7-9 and TRBJ2-5, with 7 nucleotides matching TRBD1. This CDR3 is 13 amino acids long. Per germline, CDR1 SEHNR and CDR2 FQNEAQ (reference sequence). With 4 bases clipped from V and 5 bases from J, the junction kept 4 bases outside the gene matches. CDR3 sequence (DNA): TGTGCCAGCAGCTCCGGACAGGAGGAGACCCAGTACTTC. Protein product: CASSSGQEETQYF.

This clonotype has a single count. V and J are TRBV24-1 and TRBJ2-1; D not resolved. V gave up 11 bases and J gave up 7 bases, with 5 bases separating them. The CDR3 runs to 9 residues. The germline CDR1 and CDR2 sequences are KGHDR and SFDVKD. The CDR3 spells CAIKNEQFF. CDR3 DNA sequence: TGTGCCATCAAAAATGAGCAGTTCTTC.

This clonotype was recorded a few times. The chain joins TRBV7-9 to TRBJ2-1; the match to TRBD2 covers 7 bases. The germline CDR1 and CDR2 sequences are SEHNR and FQNEAQ (reference sequence). The CDR3 is 15 residues long. V trimming: 8 bases; J trimming: 6 bases; junction bases outside the gene matches: 13. The CDR3 spells CASGEGTLGGNEQFF. CDR3 sequence (DNA): TGTGCCAGCGGGGAGGGGACCCTGGGGGGCAATGAGCAGTTCTTC.

The J gene is TRBJ1-2, the V gene TRBV7-2; D gene uncertain. CDR1 is SGHTA, CDR2 FQGNSA, per germline. The CDR3 contains 15 residues. V was clipped by 1 base and J by 4 bases, with 13 bases between them. The CDR3 loop reads CASSLVPGSPYGYTF. In nucleotides, the CDR3 is TGTGCCAGCAGCTTAGTACCGGGATCTCCCTATGGCTACACCTTC.

The rearrangement links TRBV24-1 to TRBJ2-7; D is unclear. V lost 1 base, J lost 5 bases, and 5 bases lay in between. This CDR3 comprises 12 residues. The germline V gene has CDR1 KGHDR and CDR2 SFDVKD. This CDR3 is CATSDFSNEQYF. The CDR3 DNA reads TGTGCCACCAGTGATTTTTCGAACGAGCAGTACTTC.

The chain uses TRBV9 and TRBJ2-3; D gene unclear. The length of the CDR3 is 13 residues. The V and J ends lost 3 bases and 5 bases respectively, with 10 bases between them. Germline assignment: CDR1 SGDLS and CDR2 YYNGEE. CDR3 region: CASSDTLVDTQYF. In DNA, the CDR3 is TGTGCCAGCAGCGACACCCTTGTAGATACGCAGTATTTT.